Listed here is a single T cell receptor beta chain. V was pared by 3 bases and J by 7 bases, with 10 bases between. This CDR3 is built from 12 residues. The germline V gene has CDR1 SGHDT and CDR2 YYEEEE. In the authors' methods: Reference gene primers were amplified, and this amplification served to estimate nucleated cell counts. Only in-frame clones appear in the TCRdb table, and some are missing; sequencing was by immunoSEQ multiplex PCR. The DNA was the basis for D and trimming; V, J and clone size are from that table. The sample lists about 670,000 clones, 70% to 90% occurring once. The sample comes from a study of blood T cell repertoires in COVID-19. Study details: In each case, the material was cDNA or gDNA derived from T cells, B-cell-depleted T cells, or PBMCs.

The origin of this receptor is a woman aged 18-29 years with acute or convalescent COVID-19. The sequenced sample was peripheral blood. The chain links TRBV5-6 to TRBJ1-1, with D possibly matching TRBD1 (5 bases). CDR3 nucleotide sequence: TGTGCCAGCAGCTCCCGGGGGGGTGAAGCTTTCTTT. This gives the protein CASSSRGGEAFF.